Each of the 17 T cell receptor beta chains below was sequenced from the same sample in a study of blood T cells in healthy people across ages. Together with a sample-barcoded 5' primer, a J-beta primer mix was included in a second PCR lasting about 6 to 11 cycles. MiXCR, run by TCRdb on the 5' RACE reads, gives a single entry per CDR3 protein. The sample carries fewer than 1,000,000 distinct CDR3 sequences, under 45% recorded once. What was sequenced was blood. The receptors here all came from a man between 60 and 75 years old in good health.

The rearrangement joins TRBV10-3 to TRBJ2-1, with D unclear. Trimming removed 11 bases at V and 0 bases at J, with 20 bases between. CDR3 size: 16 residues. Germline CDR1 ENHRY, CDR2 SYGVKD. CDR3 in DNA: TGTGCCGCCAAACCACGCGCCGCTAGCTCCTACAATGAGCAGTTCTTC. This codes for CAAKPRAASSYNEQFF.

V is TRBV5-1 and J is TRBJ1-2, with TRBD1 matching 9 bases. CDR1 and CDR2 (germline): SGHRS, YFSETQ. V dropped 5 bases and J dropped 6; count of bases not matched to a gene: 5. The CDR3 is 13 amino acids. For the CDR3, the DNA is TGCGCCAGCAGTCGGGACAGGGATCATGGCTACACCTTC. Amino acids: CASSRDRDHGYTF.

This clonotype has only a few counts. The chain combines TRBV20-1 with TRBJ1-2; D remains ambiguous. The CDR3 sequence is 13 residues long. V gave up 1 base and J gave up 2 bases, with 8 bases separating them. Germline V lookup: CDR1 DFQATT, CDR2 SNEGSKA (reference sequence). CDR3 region: CSARAGPNYGYTF. The CDR3 bases are TGCAGTGCTAGAGCCGGACCGAACTATGGCTACACCTTC.

This clonotype showed up just once. The chain has TRBV5-1 and TRBJ2-7; D tentatively fits TRBD1 or TRBD2 (5 bases each). The DNA end is more similar to TRBJ2-5, so the J call may be wrong. CDR1 SGHRS and CDR2 YFSETQ come from the germline V gene. This CDR3 has 16 residues. DNA for the CDR3: TGCGCCAGCAGCTACCAAGGTGGGGGAGTTTCTCAGACCCAGTACTTC. It yields the protein CASSYQGGGVSQTQYF.

The chain links TRBV28 to TRBJ2-1; a weak D match, TRBD2 (7 bases). Trimming shortened V by 5 bases and J by 3 bases, and 17 bases separated the two germline ends. The CDR3 spans 16 residues. Germline lookup yields CDR1 MDHEN and CDR2 SYDVKM. CDR3 sequence (DNA): TGTGCCAGCAGTCCGGGGGGCGGGGGAGTCTACAATGAGCAGTTCTTC. Its translation: CASSPGGGGVYNEQFF.

This clonotype was detected a few times. This chain links TRBV12-3 or TRBV12-4 with TRBJ2-1; D is uncertain. This CDR3 region has 15 residues. Trimming removed 1 base at V and 0 bases at J, with 7 bases between. CDR3 in amino acids: CASSLGQFSYNEQFF. CDR3 DNA sequence: TGTGCCAGCAGTTTAGGTCAATTCTCCTACAATGAGCAGTTCTTC.

The chain has TRBV6-1 and TRBJ2-7, with D possibly called TRBD1 or TRBD2 (5 bases each). The V gene lost 8 bases and the J gene lost 2 bases, with 19 bases spanning the gap. CDR3 length: 15 residues. CDR1 and CDR2 from the germline V gene are MNHNS and SASEGT. CDR3 nucleotides: TGTGCCAGCGGGGATCGGGACGGAGGAACCTACGAGCAGTACTTC. It translates to CASGDRDGGTYEQYF.

The gene calls are TRBV5-1 and TRBJ2-3, with D possibly TRBD2 on 5 matching bases. The CDR3 extends over 15 amino acids. V was clipped by 3 bases and J by 9 bases, with 20 bases between them. Per the germline V gene, CDR1 is SGHRS and CDR2 is YFSETQ. The CDR3 protein is CASSSGPELGSTQYF. The CDR3 DNA follows: TGCGCCAGCAGCTCCGGACCGGAACTAGGGTCGACGCAGTATTTT. Complete variable domain (other parts from reference TRBV5-1 and TRBJ2-3): KAGVTQTPRYLIKTRGQQVTLSCSPISGHRSVSWYQQTPGQGLQFLFEYFSETQRNKGNFPGRFSGRQFSNSRSEMNVSTLELGDSALYLCASSSGPELGSTQYFGPGTRLTVL.

The chain combines TRBV9 with TRBJ2-5; TRBD2 is a possible D gene (8 bases). Per germline, CDR1 SGDLS and CDR2 YYNGEE. Trimming took off 3 bases at V and 4 bases at J, with 16 bases between the two ends. The CDR3 is 15 residues long. CDR3: CASSEGGGGLETQYF. The CDR3 nucleotides read TGTGCCAGCAGCGAAGGGGGCGGGGGGCTAGAGACCCAGTACTTC.

The chain couples TRBV6-5 to TRBJ2-4; tentative D call: TRBD2 (5 bases). The germline CDR1 and CDR2 sequences are MNHEY and SVGAGI. Trimming stripped 6 bases from V and 7 bases from J, with 13 bases between. The CDR3 runs to 13 residues. DNA for the CDR3: TGTGCCAGCAGGCCCGCCAGGACTAACATTCAGTACTTC. It codes for CASRPARTNIQYF.

This chain uses TRBV10-3 with TRBJ2-3; D is undetermined. The CDR3 is 16 amino acids. Germline V lookup: CDR1 ENHRY, CDR2 SYGVKD. Trimming left V 0 bases short and J 2 bases short, with 12 bases between. The CDR3 spells CAISESTKALTDTQYF. In DNA, the CDR3 is TGTGCCATCAGTGAGTCGACCAAGGCCCTCACAGATACGCAGTATTTT.

This clonotype was seen more than once but under ten times. The genes are TRBV6-2 or TRBV6-3 and TRBJ2-7; 7 bases align to TRBD2. Losses at the gene ends were 7 bases for V and 4 bases for J; bases not matched to a gene: 10. The CDR3 runs to 14 residues. Looked up from germline, CDR1 is MNHEY and CDR2 is SVGEGT. The DNA of the CDR3 is TGTGCCAGCACCATAGCGGGCTTTTTTTACGAGCAGTACTTC. This encodes CASTIAGFFYEQYF.

This clonotype was seen a few times. This sequence joins TRBV5-1 and TRBJ2-5; 10 bases map to TRBD1. This CDR3 is built from 15 residues. With V trimmed by 3 bases and J by 5 bases, 7 bases remained unmatched. Germline CDR1 and CDR2: SGHRS and YFSETQ. The CDR3 nucleotides are TGCGCCAGCAGCTGGGGACGGACAGGGGGGGAGACCCAGTACTTC. This codes for CASSWGRTGGETQYF.

This chain joins TRBV18 and TRBJ1-1; D call uncertain. The germline V gene has CDR1 KGHSH and CDR2 LQKENI. V was trimmed by 0 bases and J by 4 bases, leaving 9 bases between them. The CDR3 extends over 14 amino acids. Written as DNA, the CDR3 is TGTGCCAGCTCACCACCGAGTGTTACCACTGAAGCTTTCTTT. Translation gives CASSPPSVTTEAFF. Variable domain in full (rest from reference TRBV18 and TRBJ1-1): NAGVMQNPRHLVRRRGQEARLRCSPMKGHSHVYWYRQLPEEGLKFMVYLQKENIIDESGMPKERFSAEFPKEGPSILRIQQVVRGDSAAYFCASSPPSVTTEAFFGQGTRLTVV.

The chain links TRBV15 to TRBJ2-3; D unclear. CDR1 and CDR2 from the germline V gene are LNHNV and YYDKDF (reference sequence). CDR3 length: 13 residues. Trimming removed 2 bases from V and 4 bases from J, with 7 bases in between. CDR3 sequence: CATSRYRSDTQYF. CDR3 coding DNA: TGTGCCACCAGCAGATATAGGTCAGATACGCAGTATTTT.

The sample holds a few counts of this clonotype. CDR3 DNA: TGCAGTGCTAATCAGGGAATAACGCAGTATTTT. The encoded protein is CSANQGITQYF. The J gene is TRBJ2-3, the V gene TRBV20-1; D is possibly TRBD1 (5 bases). Trimming took 4 bases from V and 9 from J, leaving 11 bases between them. This CDR3 is built from 11 residues. Germline values: CDR1 DFQATT, CDR2 SNEGSKA (reference sequence).

V and J are TRBV6-5 and TRBJ1-2; 7 bases are shared with TRBD1. Germline trimming cut 6 bases from V and 8 bases from J; bases unmatched to any gene: 12. The CDR3 is 14 amino acids. Germline CDR1 MNHEY, CDR2 SVGAGI. CDR3 nucleotide sequence: TGTGCCAGCAGCTCCTCCGACAGGGTAATGGGCTACACCTTC. Amino acids: CASSSSDRVMGYTF.